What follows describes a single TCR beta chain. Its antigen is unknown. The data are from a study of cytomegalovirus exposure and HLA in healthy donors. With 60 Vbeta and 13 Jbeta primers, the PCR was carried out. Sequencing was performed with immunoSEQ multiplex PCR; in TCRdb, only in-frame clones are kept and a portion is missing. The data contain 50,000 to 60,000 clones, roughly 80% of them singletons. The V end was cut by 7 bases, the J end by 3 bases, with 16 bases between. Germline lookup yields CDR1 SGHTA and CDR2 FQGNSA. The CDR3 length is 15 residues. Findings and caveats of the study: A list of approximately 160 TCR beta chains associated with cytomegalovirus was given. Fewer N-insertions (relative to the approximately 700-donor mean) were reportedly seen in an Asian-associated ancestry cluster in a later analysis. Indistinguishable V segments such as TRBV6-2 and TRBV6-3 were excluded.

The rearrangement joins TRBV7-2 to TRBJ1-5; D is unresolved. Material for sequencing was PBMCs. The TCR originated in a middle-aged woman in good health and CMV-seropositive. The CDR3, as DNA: TGTGCCAGCACCTACCTTTCCGGGTCCAATCAGCCCCAGCATTTT. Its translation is CASTYLSGSNQPQHF.